The present TCR beta chain was sequenced within a study of shared T cell receptors in the human thymus. Trimming removed 6 bases from V and 6 bases from J; junction bases left unmatched: 4. The CDR3 is made up of 11 amino acids. CDR1 is DFQATT and CDR2 is SNEGSKA in the germline V gene (reference sequence). Method: immunoSEQ multiplex PCR; TCRdb's copy keeps in-frame clones and lacks some. The sample consists of roughly 550,000 clones, approximately 78% of them appearing once. These sequences were also reported in another study, on human thymus T cells. As reported in that work: Related research examined unrelated individuals and reported that their thymic repertoires overlapped highly.

This TCR derives from a boy under three years old with a congenital heart defect. The specimen sequenced was thymocytes. The rearrangement joins TRBV20-1 to TRBJ1-2, with 7 bases fitting TRBD1. This CDR3 is CSAVDRDGYTF. In nucleotides, the CDR3 is TGCAGTGCGGTAGACAGGGATGGCTACACCTTC.